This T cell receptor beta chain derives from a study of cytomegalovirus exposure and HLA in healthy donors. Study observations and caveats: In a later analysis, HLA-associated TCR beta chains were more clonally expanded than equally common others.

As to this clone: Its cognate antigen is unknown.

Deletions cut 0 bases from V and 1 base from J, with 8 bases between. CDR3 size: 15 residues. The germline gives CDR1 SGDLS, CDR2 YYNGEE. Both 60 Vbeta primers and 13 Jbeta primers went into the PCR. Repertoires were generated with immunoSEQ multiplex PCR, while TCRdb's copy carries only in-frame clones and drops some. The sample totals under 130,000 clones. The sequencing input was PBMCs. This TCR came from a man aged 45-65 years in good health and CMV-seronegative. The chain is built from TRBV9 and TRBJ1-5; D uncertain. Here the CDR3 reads CASSVEGESNQPQHF. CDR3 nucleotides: TGTGCCAGCAGCGTAGAAGGAGAAAGCAATCAGCCCCAGCATTTT.